The rows below give T cell receptor beta chains drawn from one sample of a study of OX40 agonist ivuxolimab in advanced cancers. Here immunoSEQ multiplex PCR was the method, and the copy in TCRdb shows in-frame clones only, minus some. The profile shows approximately 67,000 clones, 90% to 95% of them singletons. The material sequenced was CD4+ or CD8+ T cells sorted from blood, taken in a trial of the OX40 agonist ivuxolimab. Receptors originate from an adult with an advanced solid tumor such as melanoma, head and neck, liver or kidney cancer. CDR3s include the opening cysteine and the closing phenylalanine or tryptophan. The order of the fields is D gene, V gene, J gene, CDR3 protein. A D gene is named only where the DNA matches it firmly.

D gene: TRBD1; V gene: TRBV11-2; J gene: TRBJ2-7; CDR3 protein: CASSLSTPWQGAGEQYF
D gene: -; V gene: TRBV27; J gene: TRBJ2-3; CDR3 protein: CASSLLLDTDTQYF
D gene: TRBD1; V gene: TRBV27; J gene: TRBJ1-5; CDR3 protein: CASSFQGAGQPQHF
D gene: -; V gene: TRBV5-5; J gene: TRBJ1-5; CDR3 protein: CASSSYLATGNQPQHF
D gene: TRBD2; V gene: TRBV7-6; J gene: TRBJ2-7; CDR3 protein: CASSFGSSGTREQYF
D gene: -; V gene: TRBV19; J gene: TRBJ1-1; CDR3 protein: CASSYTNTEAFF
D gene: TRBD1; V gene: TRBV27; J gene: TRBJ1-5; CDR3 protein: CASSPAGGKPQHF
D gene: -; V gene: TRBV19; J gene: TRBJ1-5; CDR3 protein: CASSIVGGTNQPQHF
D gene: -; V gene: TRBV29-1; J gene: TRBJ2-3; CDR3 protein: CSVASTDTQYF
D gene: -; V gene: TRBV5-6; J gene: TRBJ1-5; CDR3 protein: CASSLGPPGNQPQHF
D gene: -; V gene: TRBV27; J gene: TRBJ1-6; CDR3 protein: CASSPGGRVRSPLHF
D gene: -; V gene: TRBV14; J gene: TRBJ2-2; CDR3 protein: CASSQGFSGELFF
D gene: -; V gene: TRBV7-8; J gene: TRBJ1-5; CDR3 protein: CASSLNGGSNQPQHF
D gene: TRBD2; V gene: TRBV7-9; J gene: TRBJ2-7; CDR3 protein: CASSPKTSDPGEQYF
D gene: -; V gene: TRBV11-2; J gene: TRBJ2-1; CDR3 protein: CASSLLTPVSYNEQFF
D gene: -; V gene: TRBV28; J gene: TRBJ2-1; CDR3 protein: CASSLLQQVPAYNEQFF
D gene: -; V gene: TRBV15; J gene: TRBJ2-1; CDR3 protein: CATSSERSYNEQFF
D gene: -; V gene: TRBV13; J gene: TRBJ1-1; CDR3 protein: CASSLIPREAFF
D gene: TRBD1; V gene: TRBV10-3; J gene: TRBJ1-2; CDR3 protein: CAISESGAGGPYGYTF
D gene: TRBD1; V gene: TRBV14; J gene: TRBJ2-7; CDR3 protein: CASSLGQGGPIGDFDWGPYEQYF
D gene: -; V gene: TRBV6-6; J gene: TRBJ1-2; CDR3 protein: CASSYSLPGPEHGYTF
D gene: -; V gene: TRBV19; J gene: TRBJ1-2; CDR3 protein: CASSIAHRDARNYGYTF
D gene: TRBD1; V gene: TRBV9; J gene: TRBJ2-1; CDR3 protein: CASSVAGTGADLF
D gene: TRBD1; V gene: TRBV4-3; J gene: TRBJ1-3; CDR3 protein: CASSQALTGWLGGNTIYF
D gene: -; V gene: TRBV5-1; J gene: TRBJ2-2; CDR3 protein: CASSFGTGELFF
D gene: -; V gene: TRBV19; J gene: TRBJ2-5; CDR3 protein: CASSPTFGGVPRGETQYF
D gene: -; V gene: TRBV7-9; J gene: TRBJ2-7; CDR3 protein: CASSLDYGTLTYEQYF